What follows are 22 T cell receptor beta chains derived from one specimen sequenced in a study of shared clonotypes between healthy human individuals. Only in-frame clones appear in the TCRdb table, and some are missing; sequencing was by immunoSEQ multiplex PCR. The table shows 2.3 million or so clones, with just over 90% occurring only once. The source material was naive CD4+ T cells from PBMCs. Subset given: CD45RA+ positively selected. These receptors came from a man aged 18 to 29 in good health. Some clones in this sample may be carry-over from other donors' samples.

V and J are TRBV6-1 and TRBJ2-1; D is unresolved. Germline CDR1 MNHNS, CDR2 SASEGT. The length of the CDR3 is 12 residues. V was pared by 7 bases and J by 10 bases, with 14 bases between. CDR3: CASTGSVREQFF. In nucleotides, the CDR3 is TGTGCCAGCACAGGCAGCGTTCGCGAGCAGTTCTTC.

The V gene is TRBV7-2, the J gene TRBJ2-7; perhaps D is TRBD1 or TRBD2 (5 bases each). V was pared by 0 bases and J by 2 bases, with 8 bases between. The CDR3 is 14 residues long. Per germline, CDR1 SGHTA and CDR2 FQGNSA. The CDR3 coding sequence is TGTGCCAGCAGCTTAGCGGGACCGACCTACGAGCAGTACTTC. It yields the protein CASSLAGPTYEQYF.

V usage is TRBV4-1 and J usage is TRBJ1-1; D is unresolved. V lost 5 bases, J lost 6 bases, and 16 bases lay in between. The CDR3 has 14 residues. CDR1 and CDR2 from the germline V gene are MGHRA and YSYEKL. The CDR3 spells CASSDRDLPSEAFF. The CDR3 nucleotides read TGCGCCAGCAGCGACCGGGATCTACCTTCTGAAGCTTTCTTT.

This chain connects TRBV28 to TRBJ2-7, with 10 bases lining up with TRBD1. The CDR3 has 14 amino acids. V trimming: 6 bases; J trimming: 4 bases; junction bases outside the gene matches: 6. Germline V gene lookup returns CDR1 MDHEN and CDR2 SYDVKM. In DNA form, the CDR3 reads TGTGCCAGCAGATTAGGGACAGGGGTTTACGAGCAGTACTTC. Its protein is CASRLGTGVYEQYF.

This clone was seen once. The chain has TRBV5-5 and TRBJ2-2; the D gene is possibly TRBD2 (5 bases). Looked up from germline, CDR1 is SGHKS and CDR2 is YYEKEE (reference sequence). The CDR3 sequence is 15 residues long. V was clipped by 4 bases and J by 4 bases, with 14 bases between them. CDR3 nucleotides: TGTGCCAGCAGCCCGGGAAGGGTTGGCACCGGGGAGCTGTTTTTT. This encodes CASSPGRVGTGELFF.

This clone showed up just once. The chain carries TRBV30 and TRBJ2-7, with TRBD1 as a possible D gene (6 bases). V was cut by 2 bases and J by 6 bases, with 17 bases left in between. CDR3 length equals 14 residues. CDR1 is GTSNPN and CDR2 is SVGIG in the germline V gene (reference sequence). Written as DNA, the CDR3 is TGTGCCTGGAGTACTCCGGGACACCGCGGCGAGCAGTACTTC. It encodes CAWSTPGHRGEQYF.

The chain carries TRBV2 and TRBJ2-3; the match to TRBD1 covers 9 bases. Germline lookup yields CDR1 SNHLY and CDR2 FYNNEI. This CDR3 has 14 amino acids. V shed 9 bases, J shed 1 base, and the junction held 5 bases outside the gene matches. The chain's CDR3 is CASLWTGGTDTQYF. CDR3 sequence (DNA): TGTGCCAGTCTATGGACAGGGGGCACAGATACGCAGTATTTT. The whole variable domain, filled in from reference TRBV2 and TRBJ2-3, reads EPEVTQTPSHQVTQMGQEVILRCVPISNHLYFYWYRQILGQKVEFLVSFYNNEISEKSEIFDDQFSVERPDGSNFTLKIRSTKLEDSAMYFCASLWTGGTDTQYFGPGTRLTVL.

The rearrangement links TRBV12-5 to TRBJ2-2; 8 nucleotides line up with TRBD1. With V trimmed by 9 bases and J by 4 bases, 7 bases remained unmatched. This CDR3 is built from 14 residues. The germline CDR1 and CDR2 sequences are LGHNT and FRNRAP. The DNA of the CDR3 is TGTGCTAGCACCGTTACAGGGGGCACCGGGGAGCTGTTTTTT. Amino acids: CASTVTGGTGELFF.

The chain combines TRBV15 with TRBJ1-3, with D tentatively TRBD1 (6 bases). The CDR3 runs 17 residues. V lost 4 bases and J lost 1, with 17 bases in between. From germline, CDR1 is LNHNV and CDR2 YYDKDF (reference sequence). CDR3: CATSIAGLGASGNTIYF. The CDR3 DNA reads TGTGCCACCAGCATAGCAGGGTTGGGGGCATCTGGAAACACCATATATTTT.

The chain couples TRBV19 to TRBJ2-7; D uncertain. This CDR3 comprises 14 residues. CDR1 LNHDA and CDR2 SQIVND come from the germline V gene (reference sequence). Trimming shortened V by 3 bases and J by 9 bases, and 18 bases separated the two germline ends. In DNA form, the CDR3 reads TGTGCCAGTAGTATGGCCCTCATAGTTGGGCGGCAGTACTTC. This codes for CASSMALIVGRQYF.

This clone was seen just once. The CDR3 loop reads CASSLGRGGQFF. The CDR3 DNA reads as TGTGCCAGCAGCTTAGGGCGGGGAGGGCAGTTCTTC. The rearrangement links TRBV11-3 to TRBJ2-1; the D gene is possibly TRBD2 (6 bases). In germline, CDR1 is SGHNT, CDR2 YENEEA. The V end lost 1 base, the J end lost 12 bases, and 10 bases lay between the germline ends. This CDR3 has 12 residues.

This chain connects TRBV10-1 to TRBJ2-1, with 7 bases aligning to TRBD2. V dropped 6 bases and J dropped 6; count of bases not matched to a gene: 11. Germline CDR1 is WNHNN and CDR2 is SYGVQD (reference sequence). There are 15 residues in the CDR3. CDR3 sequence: CASSGPGLTSNEQFF. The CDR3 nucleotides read TGCGCCAGCAGCGGTCCGGGACTAACTTCCAATGAGCAGTTCTTC.

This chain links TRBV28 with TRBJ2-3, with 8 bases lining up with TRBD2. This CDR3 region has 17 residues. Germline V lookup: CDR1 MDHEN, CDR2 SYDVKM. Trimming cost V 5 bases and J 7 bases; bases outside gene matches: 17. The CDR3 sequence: CASSPPVTGGLGNTQYF. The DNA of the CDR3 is TGTGCCAGCAGTCCGCCGGTAACGGGAGGGTTAGGAAATACGCAGTATTTT. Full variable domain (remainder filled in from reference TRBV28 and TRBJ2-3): DVKVTQSSRYLVKRTGEKVFLECVQDMDHENMFWYRQDPGLGLRLIYFSYDVKMKEKGDIPEGYSVSREKKERFSLILESASTNQTSMYLCASSPPVTGGLGNTQYFGPGTRLTVL.

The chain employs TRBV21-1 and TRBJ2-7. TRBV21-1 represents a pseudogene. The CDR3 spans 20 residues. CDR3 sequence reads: CASSKLASLKIPFPPYEQYF. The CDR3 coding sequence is TGTGCCAGCAGCAAACTTGCCTCCCTGAAGATCCCCTTTCCCCCCTACGAGCAGTACTTC.

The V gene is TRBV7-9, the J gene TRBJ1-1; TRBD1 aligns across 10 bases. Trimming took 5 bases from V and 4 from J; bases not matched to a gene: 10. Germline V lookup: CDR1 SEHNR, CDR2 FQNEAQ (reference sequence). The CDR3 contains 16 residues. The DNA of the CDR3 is TGTGCCAGCAGCCCCCGAAGGACAGGGGGTATCACTGAAGCTTTCTTT. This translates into CASSPRRTGGITEAFF.

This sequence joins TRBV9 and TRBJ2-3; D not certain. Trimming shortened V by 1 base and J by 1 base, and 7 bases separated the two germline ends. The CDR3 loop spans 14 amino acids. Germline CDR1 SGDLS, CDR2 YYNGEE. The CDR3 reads CASSVRSGTDTQYF. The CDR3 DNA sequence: TGTGCCAGCAGCGTACGTTCGGGCACAGATACGCAGTATTTT.

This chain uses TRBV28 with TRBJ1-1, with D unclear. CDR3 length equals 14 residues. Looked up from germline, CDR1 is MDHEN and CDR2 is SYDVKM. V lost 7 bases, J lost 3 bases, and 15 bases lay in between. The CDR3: CASTLLRADTEAFF. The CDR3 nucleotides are TGTGCCAGCACCCTACTCCGGGCTGACACTGAAGCTTTCTTT.

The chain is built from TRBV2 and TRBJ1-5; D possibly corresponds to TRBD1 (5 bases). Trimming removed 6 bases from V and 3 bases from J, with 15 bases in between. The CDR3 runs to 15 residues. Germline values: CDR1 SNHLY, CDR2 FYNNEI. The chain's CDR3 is CASSLEAGPNQPQHF. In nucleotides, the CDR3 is TGTGCCAGCAGCTTGGAGGCAGGGCCCAATCAGCCCCAGCATTTT.

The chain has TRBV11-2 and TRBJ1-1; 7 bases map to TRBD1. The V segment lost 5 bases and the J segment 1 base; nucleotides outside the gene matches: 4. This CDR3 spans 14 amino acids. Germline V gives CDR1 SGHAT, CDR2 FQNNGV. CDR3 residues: CASSGDRENTEAFF. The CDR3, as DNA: TGTGCCAGCAGCGGGGACAGAGAGAACACTGAAGCTTTCTTT.

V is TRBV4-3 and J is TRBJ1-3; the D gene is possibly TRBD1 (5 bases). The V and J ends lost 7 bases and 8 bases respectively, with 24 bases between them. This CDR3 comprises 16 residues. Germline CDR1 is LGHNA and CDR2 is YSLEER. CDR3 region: CASTRDPGTSADTIYF. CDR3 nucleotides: TGCGCCAGCACTCGCGATCCAGGGACCTCGGCGGACACCATATATTTT.

The CDR3 region has the DNA TGTGCCAGCTCACCCTATCTGGGACAGGCGGGTAGCAATCAGCCCCAGCATTTT. Translating gives CASSPYLGQAGSNQPQHF. V is TRBV18 and J is TRBJ1-5; 8 nucleotides agree with TRBD1. Trimming removed 3 bases from V and 0 bases from J; junction bases left unmatched: 10. Germline V gives CDR1 KGHSH, CDR2 LQKENI. This CDR3 comprises 18 residues.

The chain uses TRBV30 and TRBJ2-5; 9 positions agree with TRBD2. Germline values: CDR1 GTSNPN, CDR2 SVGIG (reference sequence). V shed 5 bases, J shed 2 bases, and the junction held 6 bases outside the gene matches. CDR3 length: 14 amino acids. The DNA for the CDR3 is TGTGCCTGGGGAGCGGGAGGTCGACAAGAGACCCAGTACTTC. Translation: CAWGAGGRQETQYF.